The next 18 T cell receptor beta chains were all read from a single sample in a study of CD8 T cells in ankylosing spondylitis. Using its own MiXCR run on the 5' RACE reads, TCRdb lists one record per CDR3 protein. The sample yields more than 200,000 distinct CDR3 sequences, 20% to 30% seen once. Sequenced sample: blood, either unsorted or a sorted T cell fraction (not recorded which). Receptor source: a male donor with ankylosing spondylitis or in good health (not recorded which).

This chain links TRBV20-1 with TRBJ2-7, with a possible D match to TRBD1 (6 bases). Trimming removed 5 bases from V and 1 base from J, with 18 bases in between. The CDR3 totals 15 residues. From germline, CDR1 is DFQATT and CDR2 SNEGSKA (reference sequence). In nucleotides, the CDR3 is TGCAGTGCTGCAACAGGGTTTGGCCTATCCTACGAGCAGTACTTC. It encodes CSAATGFGLSYEQYF.

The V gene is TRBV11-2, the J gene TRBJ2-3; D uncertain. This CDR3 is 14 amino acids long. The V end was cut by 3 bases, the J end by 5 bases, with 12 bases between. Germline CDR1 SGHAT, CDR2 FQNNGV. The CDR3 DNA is TGTGCCAGCAGCTTTGGTGGATCCCAAGATACGCAGTATTTT. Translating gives CASSFGGSQDTQYF.

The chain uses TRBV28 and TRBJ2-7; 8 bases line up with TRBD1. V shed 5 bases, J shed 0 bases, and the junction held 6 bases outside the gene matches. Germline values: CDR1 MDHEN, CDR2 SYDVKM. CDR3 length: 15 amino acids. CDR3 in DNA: TGTGCCAGCAGTGGTACAGGGGGAAACTCCTACGAGCAGTACTTC. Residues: CASSGTGGNSYEQYF.

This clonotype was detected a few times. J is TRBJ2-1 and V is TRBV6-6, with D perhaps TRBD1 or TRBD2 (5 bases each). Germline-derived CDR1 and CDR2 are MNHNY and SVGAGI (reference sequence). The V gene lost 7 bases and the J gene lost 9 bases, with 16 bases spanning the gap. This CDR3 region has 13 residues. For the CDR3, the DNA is TGTGCCAGCACCCTCCGGTGGGACGGTGAGCAGTTCTTC. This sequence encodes CASTLRWDGEQFF.

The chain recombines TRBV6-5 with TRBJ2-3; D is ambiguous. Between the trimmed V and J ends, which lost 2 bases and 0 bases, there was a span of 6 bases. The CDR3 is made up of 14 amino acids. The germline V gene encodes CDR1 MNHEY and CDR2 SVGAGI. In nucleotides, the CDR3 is TGTGCCAGCAGTTACCTGGCGAGCACAGATACGCAGTATTTT. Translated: CASSYLASTDTQYF.

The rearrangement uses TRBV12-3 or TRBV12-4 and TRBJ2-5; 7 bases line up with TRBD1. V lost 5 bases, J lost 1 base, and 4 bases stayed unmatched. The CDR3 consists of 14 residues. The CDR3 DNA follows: TGTGCCAGCAGTCCTCGGGACAGCCAAGAGACCCAGTACTTC. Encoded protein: CASSPRDSQETQYF.

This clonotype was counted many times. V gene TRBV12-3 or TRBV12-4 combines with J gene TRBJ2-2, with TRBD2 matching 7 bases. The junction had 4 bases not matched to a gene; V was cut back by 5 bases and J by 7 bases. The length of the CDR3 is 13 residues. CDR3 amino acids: CASSPRGGGELFF. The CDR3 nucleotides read TGTGCCAGCAGTCCCCGCGGGGGCGGGGAGCTGTTTTTT.

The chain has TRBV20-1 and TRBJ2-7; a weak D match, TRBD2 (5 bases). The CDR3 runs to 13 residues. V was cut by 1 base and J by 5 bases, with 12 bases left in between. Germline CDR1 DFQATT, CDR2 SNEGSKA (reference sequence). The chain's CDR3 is CSARAVGSDEQYF. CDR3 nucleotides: TGCAGTGCTAGAGCGGTGGGTAGCGACGAGCAGTACTTC.

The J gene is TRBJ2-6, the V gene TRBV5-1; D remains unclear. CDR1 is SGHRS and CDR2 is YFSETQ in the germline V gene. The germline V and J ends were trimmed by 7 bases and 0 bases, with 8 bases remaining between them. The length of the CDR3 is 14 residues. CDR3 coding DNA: TGCGCCAGCGGTGAACGCTCTGGGGCCAACGTCCTGACTTTC. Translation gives CASGERSGANVLTF. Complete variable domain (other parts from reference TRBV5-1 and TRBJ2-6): KAGVTQTPRYLIKTRGQQVTLSCSPISGHRSVSWYQQTPGQGLQFLFEYFSETQRNKGNFPGRFSGRQFSNSRSEMNVSTLELGDSALYLCASGERSGANVLTFGAGSRLTVL.

CDR3 nucleotide sequence: TGCAGTGCTCGAGCTGGGACTCCACGTGGGGATGAGCAGTTCTTC. Its protein product is CSARAGTPRGDEQFF. This sequence joins TRBV20-1 and TRBJ2-1, with D possibly TRBD2 on 6 matching bases. Trimming stripped 5 bases from V and 8 bases from J, with 22 bases between. The CDR3 loop spans 15 amino acids. The germline CDR1 and CDR2 sequences are DFQATT and SNEGSKA (reference sequence).

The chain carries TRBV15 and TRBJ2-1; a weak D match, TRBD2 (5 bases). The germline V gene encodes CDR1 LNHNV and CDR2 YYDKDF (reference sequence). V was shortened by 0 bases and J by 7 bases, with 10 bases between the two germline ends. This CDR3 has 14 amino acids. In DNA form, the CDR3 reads TGTGCCACCAGCAGAGATGTTTCGGGGAATGAGCAGTTCTTC. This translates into CATSRDVSGNEQFF. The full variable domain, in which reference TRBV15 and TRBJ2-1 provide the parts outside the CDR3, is DAMVIQNPRYQVTQFGKPVTLSCSQTLNHNVMYWYQQKSSQAPKLLFHYYDKDFNNEADTPDNFQSRRPNTSFCFLDIRSPGLGDTAMYLCATSRDVSGNEQFFGPGTRLTVL.

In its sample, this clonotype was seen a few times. In DNA form, the CDR3 reads TGTGCCAGCAGTCAGGGGAAGGACGAGCAGTACTTC. Its protein product is CASSQGKDEQYF. The chain links TRBV12-3 or TRBV12-4 to TRBJ2-7; possibly TRBD1 for D (6 bases). This CDR3 is 12 amino acids long. V lost 5 bases, J lost 5 bases, and 10 bases lay in between.

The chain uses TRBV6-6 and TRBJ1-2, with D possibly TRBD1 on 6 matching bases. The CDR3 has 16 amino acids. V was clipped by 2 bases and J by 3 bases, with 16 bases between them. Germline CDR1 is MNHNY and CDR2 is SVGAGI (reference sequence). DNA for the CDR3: TGTGCCAGCAGTTACCCAGATGGGGCAGGGGACTATGGCTACACCTTC. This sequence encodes CASSYPDGAGDYGYTF.

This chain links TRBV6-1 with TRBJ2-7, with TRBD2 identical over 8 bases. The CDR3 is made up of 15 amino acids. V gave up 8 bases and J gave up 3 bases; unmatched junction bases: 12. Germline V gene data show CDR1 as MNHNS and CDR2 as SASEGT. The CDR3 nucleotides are TGTGCCAGCTCGACGAGGATCAGCGGGGGCTACGAGCAGTACTTC. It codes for CASSTRISGGYEQYF.

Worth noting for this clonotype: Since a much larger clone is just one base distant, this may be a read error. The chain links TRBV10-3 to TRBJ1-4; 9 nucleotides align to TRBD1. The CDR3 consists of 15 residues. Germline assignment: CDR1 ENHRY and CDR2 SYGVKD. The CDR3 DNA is TGTGCCATCTCAACGGGACAGGGACCTAATGAAAAACTGATTTTT. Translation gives CAISTGQGPNEKLIF.

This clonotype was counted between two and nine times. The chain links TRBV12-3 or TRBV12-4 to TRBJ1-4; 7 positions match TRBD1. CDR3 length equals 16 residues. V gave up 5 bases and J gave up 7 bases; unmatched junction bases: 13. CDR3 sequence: CASSKGGQAISEKLFF. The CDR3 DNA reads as TGTGCCAGCAGTAAGGGTGGACAGGCGATTTCTGAAAAACTGTTTTTT.

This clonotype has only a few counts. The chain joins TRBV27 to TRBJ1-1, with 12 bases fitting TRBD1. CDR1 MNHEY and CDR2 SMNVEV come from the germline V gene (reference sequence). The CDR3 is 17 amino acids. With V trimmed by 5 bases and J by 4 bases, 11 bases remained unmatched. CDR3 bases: TGTGCCAGCAGTCGTACGGGACAGGGGGCGCCGAGCACTGAAGCTTTCTTT. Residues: CASSRTGQGAPSTEAFF.

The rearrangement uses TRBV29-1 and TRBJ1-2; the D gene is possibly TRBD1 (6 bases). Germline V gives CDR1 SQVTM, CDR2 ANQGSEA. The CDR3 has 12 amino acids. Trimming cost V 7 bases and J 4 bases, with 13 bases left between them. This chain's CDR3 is CSDGQPFYGYTF. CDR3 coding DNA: TGCAGCGACGGACAGCCCTTCTATGGCTACACCTTC.